This T cell receptor (beta chain) was identified during a study of T cell responses to AZD1222 COVID-19 vaccine. Study as a whole: Analysis merged second doses at about 4 or about 12 weeks. Study-wide results and limits: Epitopes outside B.1.351 and B.1.1.7 mutated regions reportedly drew nearly half of spike TCRs.

Generated by immunoSEQ multiplex PCR, the TCRdb table keeps only in-frame clones and is missing some. The table has 95,000 to 150,000 clones, around 89% seen once. Germline CDR1 reads SGHAT; CDR2 reads FQNNGV. CDR3 size: 15 residues. V lost 1 base and J 2 bases, leaving 12 bases between the germline ends. As to this clone: Its target is not known.

This specimen consisted of peripheral blood, obtained on day 0 of AZD1222 vaccination. The J gene is TRBJ2-7, the V gene TRBV11-2; D gene uncertain. This receptor was identified in an adult in good health. The CDR3 loop is CASSLAFITAYEQYF. The CDR3, as DNA: TGTGCCAGCAGCTTAGCCTTTATAACCGCCTACGAGCAGTACTTC.